This TCR beta chain stems from a study of T cell repertoires in cytomegalovirus infection (dated by TCRdb to between 2019 and 2020). Describing the broader study: Recently identified HLA-C-restricted CMV epitopes, whose presentation resists viral immunomodulation, were targeted by peptide stimulations together with well-studied HLA-B-restricted epitopes. Donor HLA type was relevant to the analysis, because carriage of CMV infection together with the matching HLA type was indicated by public TCR beta signatures. Results and caveats for the whole study, not just this receptor: In both this cohort and an independent approximately 350-donor cohort, the cumulative frequency of public TCR beta family members distinguished carriers of CMV infection plus the relevant HLA type. The ex vivo response was dominated by HLA-C-restricted CMV-specific TCR beta clonotypes, and the single most frequent clonotype in two of eight donors was supplied by these HLA-C-restricted clonotypes.

Sequencing instrument: Illumina HiSeq 1500. TCRdb passed the public sequencing reads through fastp at Q25 and MiXCR, retaining productive beta sequences. Each entry merges the rows of one CDR3 protein and shows their most common DNA and genes. This sample has 110,000 or so distinct CDR3 sequences in its table, and more than 30% of those were observed once. The ten top clones hold around two fifths of the sample. Concerning this clonotype: The antigen it recognizes is unknown. The conserved phenylalanine or tryptophan normally closing the CDR3 is absent here, so this likely arose from a read error.

Taken with the paper, the label for treatment or condition translates to: in vitro stimulation with specific CMV peptide epitopes to enrich CMV-specific T cells. The TCR was taken from a human donor in good health (CMV status not recorded). Some clones in this sample may be carry-over from other donors' samples. Sequencing was performed on CD8+ T cells from cultured PBMCs, taken from culture after CMV antigen stimulation.

The nucleotide sequence is given as TGTGCCAGCAGTTGGACGGGGGACTGTTCCTACGAGCAGTACCTC. It specifies CASSWTGDCSYEQYL. Here the chain combines TRBV27 and TRBJ2-7, and the D gene may be TRBD2, 6 bases matching. Trimming removed 4 bases from V and 1 base from J, leaving 14 bases between the germline ends. Counting both end residues, the CDR3 totals 15 amino acids. Kept here is only the CDR3 DNA, which spans 45 bases and is read in frame from base 1. Sequences MNHEY (CDR1) and SMNVEV (CDR2) are obtained from the germline V gene (reference sequence).